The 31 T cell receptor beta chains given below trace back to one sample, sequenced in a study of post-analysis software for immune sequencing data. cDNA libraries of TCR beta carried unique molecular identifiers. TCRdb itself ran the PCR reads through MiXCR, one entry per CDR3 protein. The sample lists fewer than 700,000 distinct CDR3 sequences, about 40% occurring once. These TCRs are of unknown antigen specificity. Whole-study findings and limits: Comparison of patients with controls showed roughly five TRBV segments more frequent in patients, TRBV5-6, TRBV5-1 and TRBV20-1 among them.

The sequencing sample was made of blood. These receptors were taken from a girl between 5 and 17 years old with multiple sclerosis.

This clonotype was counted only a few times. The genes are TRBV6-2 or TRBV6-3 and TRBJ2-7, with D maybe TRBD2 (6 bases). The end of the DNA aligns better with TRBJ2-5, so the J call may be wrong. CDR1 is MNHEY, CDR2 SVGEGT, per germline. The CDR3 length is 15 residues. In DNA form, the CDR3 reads TGTGCCAGCAGTTACGGGCTAGCGCTAACGGAGACCCAGTACTTC. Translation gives CASSYGLALTETQYF.

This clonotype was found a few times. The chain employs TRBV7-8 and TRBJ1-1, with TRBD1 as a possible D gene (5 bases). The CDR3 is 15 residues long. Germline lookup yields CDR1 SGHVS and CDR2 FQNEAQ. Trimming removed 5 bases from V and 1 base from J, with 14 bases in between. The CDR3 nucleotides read TGTGCCAGCAGCACCGGAGGGGTTTGGAACACTGAAGCTTTCTTT. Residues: CASSTGGVWNTEAFF.

CDR3 sequence (DNA): TGTGCCAGCAGCTCACCTAAGGGACAGGAGAGGTTTCGCCACAATGAGCAGTTCTTC. Encoded protein: CASSSPKGQERFRHNEQFF. V and J are TRBV7-9 and TRBJ2-1, with 8 bases lining up with TRBD1. Looked up from germline, CDR1 is SEHNR and CDR2 is FQNEAQ (reference sequence). CDR3 length: 19 amino acids. Trimming removed 4 bases from V and 5 bases from J; junction bases left unmatched: 19.

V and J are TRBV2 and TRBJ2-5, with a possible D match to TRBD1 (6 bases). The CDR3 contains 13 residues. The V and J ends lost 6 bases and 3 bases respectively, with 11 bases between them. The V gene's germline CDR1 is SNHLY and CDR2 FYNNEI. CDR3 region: CASSGGGEETQYF. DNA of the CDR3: TGTGCCAGCAGCGGTGGGGGCGAAGAGACCCAGTACTTC.

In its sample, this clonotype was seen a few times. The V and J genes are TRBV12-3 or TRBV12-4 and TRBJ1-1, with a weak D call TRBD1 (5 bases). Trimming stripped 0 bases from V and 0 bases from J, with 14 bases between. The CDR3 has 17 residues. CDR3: CASSLAPGDGLNTEAFF. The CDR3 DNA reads TGTGCCAGCAGTTTAGCGCCCGGGGACGGACTGAACACTGAAGCTTTCTTT.

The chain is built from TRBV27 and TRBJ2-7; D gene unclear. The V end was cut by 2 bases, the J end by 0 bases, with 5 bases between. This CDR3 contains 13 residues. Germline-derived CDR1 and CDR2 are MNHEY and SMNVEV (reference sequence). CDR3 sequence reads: CASSLRYSYEQYF. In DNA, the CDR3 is TGTGCCAGCAGTTTACGGTACTCCTACGAGCAGTACTTC.

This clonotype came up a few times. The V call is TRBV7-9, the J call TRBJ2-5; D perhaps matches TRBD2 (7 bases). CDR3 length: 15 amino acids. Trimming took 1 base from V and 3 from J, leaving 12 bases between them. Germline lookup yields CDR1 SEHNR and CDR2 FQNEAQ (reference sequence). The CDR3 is CASSLGPGGEETQYF. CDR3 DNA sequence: TGTGCCAGCAGCTTAGGTCCGGGGGGCGAAGAGACCCAGTACTTC. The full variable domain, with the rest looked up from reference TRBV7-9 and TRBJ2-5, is DTGVSQNPRHKITKRGQNVTFRCDPISEHNRLYWYRQTLGQGPEFLTYFQNEAQLEKSRLLSDRFSAERPKGSFSTLEIQRTEQGDSAMYLCASSLGPGGEETQYFGPGTRLLVL.

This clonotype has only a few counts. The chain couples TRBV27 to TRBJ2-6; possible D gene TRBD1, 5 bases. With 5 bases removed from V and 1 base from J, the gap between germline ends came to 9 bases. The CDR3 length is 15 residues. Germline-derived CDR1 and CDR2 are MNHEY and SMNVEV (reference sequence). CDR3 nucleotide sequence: TGTGCCAGCAGTCCGGACAAGTCTGGGGCCAACGTCCTGACTTTC. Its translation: CASSPDKSGANVLTF. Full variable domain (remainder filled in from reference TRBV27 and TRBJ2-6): EAQVTQNPRYLITVTGKKLTVTCSQNMNHEYMSWYRQDPGLGLRQIYYSMNVEVTDKGDVPEGYKVSRKEKRNFPLILESPSPNQTSLYFCASSPDKSGANVLTFGAGSRLTVL.

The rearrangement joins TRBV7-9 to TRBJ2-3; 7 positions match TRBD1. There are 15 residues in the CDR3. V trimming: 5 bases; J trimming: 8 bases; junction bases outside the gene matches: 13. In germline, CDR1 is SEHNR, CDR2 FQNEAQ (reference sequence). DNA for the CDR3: TGTGCCAGCAGCGACCGGGACAGACACTTTGGTACGCAGTATTTT. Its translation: CASSDRDRHFGTQYF.

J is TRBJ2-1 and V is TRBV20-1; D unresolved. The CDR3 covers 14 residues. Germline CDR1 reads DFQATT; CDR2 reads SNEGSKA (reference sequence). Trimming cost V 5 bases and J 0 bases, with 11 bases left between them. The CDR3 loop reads CSALTPSSYNEQFF. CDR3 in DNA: TGCAGTGCTCTTACTCCGAGCTCCTACAATGAGCAGTTCTTC.

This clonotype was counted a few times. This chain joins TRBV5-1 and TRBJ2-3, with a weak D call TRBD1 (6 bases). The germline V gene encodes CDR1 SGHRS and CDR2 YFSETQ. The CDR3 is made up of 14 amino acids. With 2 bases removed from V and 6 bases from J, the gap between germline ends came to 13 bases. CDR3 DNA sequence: TGCGCCAGCAGCTTCCGACAGGTCCACGATACGCAGTATTTT. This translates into CASSFRQVHDTQYF.

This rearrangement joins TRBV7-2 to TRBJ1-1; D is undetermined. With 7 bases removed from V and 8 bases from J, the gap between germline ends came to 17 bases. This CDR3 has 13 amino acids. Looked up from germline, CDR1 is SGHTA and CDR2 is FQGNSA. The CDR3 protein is CASNLDTVGEAFF. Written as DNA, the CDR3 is TGTGCCAGCAACCTAGATACGGTAGGGGAAGCTTTCTTT.

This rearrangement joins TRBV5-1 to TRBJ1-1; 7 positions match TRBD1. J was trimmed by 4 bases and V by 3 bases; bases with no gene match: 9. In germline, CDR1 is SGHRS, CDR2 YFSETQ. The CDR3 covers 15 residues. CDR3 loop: CASSSTGIGGTEAFF. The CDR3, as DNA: TGCGCCAGCAGCTCGACAGGGATTGGGGGCACTGAAGCTTTCTTT.

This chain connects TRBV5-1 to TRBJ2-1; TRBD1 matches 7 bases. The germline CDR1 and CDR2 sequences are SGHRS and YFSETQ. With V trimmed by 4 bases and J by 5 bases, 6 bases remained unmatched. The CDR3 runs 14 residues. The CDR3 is CASSQGVYDNEQFF. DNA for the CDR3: TGCGCCAGCAGCCAGGGGGTTTACGACAATGAGCAGTTCTTC. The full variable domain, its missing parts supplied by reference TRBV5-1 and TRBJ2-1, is KAGVTQTPRYLIKTRGQQVTLSCSPISGHRSVSWYQQTPGQGLQFLFEYFSETQRNKGNFPGRFSGRQFSNSRSEMNVSTLELGDSALYLCASSQGVYDNEQFFGPGTRLTVL.

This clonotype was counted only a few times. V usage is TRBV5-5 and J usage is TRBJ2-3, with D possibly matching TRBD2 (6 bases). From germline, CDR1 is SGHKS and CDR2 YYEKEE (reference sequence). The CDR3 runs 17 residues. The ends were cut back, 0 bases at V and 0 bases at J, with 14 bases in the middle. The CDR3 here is CASSLARGTPSTDTQYF. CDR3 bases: TGTGCCAGCAGCTTGGCCCGGGGGACCCCCAGCACAGATACGCAGTATTTT.

The CDR3 region is CASSLDSLQPLHF. The DNA for the CDR3 is TGCGCCAGCAGCTTGGATAGCCTCCAACCCCTCCACTTT. The V and J genes are TRBV5-1 and TRBJ1-6; the D is unclear. Trimming took 0 bases from V and 12 from J, leaving 10 bases between them. CDR3 length: 13 residues. CDR1 is SGHRS, CDR2 YFSETQ, per germline. Complete variable domain (other parts from reference TRBV5-1 and TRBJ1-6): KAGVTQTPRYLIKTRGQQVTLSCSPISGHRSVSWYQQTPGQGLQFLFEYFSETQRNKGNFPGRFSGRQFSNSRSEMNVSTLELGDSALYLCASSLDSLQPLHFGNGTRLTVT.

The CDR3 bases are TGTGCCAGCAGTGATGGCGGGGGGCCTGCCGGAGATACGCAGTATTTT. The encoded protein is CASSDGGGPAGDTQYF. The J gene is TRBJ2-3, the V gene TRBV2, with 8 bases identical to TRBD2. V dropped 3 bases and J dropped 5; count of bases not matched to a gene: 10. The germline V gene encodes CDR1 SNHLY and CDR2 FYNNEI. This CDR3 is built from 16 residues.

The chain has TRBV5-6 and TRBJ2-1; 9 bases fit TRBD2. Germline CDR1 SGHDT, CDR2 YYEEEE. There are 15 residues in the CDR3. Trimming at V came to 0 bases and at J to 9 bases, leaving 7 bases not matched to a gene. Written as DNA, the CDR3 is TGTGCCAGCAGCTTGGGGGTAGCGGGAGTCATTGAGCAGTTCTTC. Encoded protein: CASSLGVAGVIEQFF. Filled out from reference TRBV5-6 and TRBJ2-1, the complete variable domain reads DAGVTQSPTHLIKTRGQQVTLRCSPKSGHDTVSWYQQALGQGPQFIFQYYEEEERQRGNFPDRFSGHQFPNYSSELNVNALLLGDSALYLCASSLGVAGVIEQFFGPGTRLTVL.

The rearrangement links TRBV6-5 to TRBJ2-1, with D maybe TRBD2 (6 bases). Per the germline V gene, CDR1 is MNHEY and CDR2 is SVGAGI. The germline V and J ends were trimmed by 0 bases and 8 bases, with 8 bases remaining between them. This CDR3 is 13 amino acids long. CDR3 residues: CASSYSSGYEQFF. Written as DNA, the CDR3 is TGTGCCAGCAGTTACTCCAGCGGGTATGAGCAGTTCTTC.

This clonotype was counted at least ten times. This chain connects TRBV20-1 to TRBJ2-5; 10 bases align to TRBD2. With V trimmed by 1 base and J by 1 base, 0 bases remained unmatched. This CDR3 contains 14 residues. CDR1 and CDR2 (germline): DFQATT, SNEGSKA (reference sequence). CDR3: CSARGTSGQETQYF. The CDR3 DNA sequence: TGCAGTGCTAGAGGGACTAGCGGCCAAGAGACCCAGTACTTC.

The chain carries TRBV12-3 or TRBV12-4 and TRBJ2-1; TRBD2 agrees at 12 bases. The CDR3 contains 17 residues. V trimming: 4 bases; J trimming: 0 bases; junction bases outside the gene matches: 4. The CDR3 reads CASSSQGLAGSYNEQFF. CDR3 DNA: TGTGCCAGCAGTTCCCAGGGACTAGCGGGCTCCTACAATGAGCAGTTCTTC.

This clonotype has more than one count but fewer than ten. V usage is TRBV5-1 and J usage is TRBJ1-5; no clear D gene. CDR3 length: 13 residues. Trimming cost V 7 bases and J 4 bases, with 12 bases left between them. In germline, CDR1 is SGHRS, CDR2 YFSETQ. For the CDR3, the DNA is TGCGCCAGCCGGGAGGGCCCGAATCAGCCCCAGCATTTT. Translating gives CASREGPNQPQHF.

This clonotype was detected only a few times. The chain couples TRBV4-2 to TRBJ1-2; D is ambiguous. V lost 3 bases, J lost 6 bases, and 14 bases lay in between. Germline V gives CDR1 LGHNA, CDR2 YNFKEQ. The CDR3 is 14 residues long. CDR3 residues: CASSQTPPEDGYTF. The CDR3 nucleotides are TGTGCCAGCAGCCAGACGCCCCCGGAGGATGGCTACACCTTC.

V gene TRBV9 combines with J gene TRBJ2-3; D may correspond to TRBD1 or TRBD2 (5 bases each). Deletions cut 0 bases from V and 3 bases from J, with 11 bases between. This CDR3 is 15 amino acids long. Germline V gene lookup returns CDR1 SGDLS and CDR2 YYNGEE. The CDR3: CASSVAFGGTDTQYF. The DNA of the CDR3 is TGTGCCAGCAGCGTAGCTTTTGGGGGTACAGATACGCAGTATTTT.

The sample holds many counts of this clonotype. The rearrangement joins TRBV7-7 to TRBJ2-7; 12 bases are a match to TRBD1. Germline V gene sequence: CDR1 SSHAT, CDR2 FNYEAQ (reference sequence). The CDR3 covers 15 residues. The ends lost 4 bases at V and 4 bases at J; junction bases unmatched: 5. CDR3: CASSSGTGGNYEQYF. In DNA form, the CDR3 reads TGTGCCAGCAGCTCCGGGACAGGGGGCAATTACGAGCAGTACTTC.

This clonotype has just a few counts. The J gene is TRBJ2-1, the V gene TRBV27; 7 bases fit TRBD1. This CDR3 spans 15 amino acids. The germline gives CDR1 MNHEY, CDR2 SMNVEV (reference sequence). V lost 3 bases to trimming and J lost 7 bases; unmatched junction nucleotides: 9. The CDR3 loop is CASSFSPGGRNEQFF. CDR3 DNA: TGTGCCAGCAGTTTTTCGCCAGGGGGTAGGAATGAGCAGTTCTTC.

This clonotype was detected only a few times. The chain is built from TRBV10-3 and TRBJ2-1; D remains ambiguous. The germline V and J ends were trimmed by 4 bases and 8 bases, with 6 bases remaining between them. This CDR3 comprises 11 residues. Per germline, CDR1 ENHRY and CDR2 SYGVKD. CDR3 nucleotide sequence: TGTGCCATCAGTGTGGGGTATGAGCAGTTCTTC. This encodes CAISVGYEQFF.

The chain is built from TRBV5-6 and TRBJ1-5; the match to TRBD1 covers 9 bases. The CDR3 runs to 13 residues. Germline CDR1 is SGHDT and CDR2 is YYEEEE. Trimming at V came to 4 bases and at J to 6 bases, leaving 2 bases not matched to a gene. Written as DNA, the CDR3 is TGTGCCAGCAGCCGGACAGGGGTTCAGCCCCAGCATTTT. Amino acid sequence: CASSRTGVQPQHF.

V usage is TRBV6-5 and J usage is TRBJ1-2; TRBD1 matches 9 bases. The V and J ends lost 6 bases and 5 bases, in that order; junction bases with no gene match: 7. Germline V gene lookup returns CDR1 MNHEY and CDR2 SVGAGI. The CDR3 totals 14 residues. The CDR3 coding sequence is TGTGCCAGCAGCTACAACAGGGGGCATTATGGCTACACCTTC. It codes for CASSYNRGHYGYTF.

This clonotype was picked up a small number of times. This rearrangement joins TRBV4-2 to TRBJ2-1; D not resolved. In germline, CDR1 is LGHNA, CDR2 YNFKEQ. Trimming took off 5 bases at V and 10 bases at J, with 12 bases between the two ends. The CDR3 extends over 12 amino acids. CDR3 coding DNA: TGTGCCAGCAGCTATTGGGGTAGCGAGCAGTTCTTC. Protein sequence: CASSYWGSEQFF.

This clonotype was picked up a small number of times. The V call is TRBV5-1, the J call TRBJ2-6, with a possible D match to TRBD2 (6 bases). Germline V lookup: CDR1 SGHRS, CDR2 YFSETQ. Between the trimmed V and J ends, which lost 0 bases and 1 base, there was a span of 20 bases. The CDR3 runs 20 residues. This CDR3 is CASSLVTAGRGISGANVLTF. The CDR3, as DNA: TGCGCCAGCAGCTTGGTGACGGCCGGGAGAGGGATTTCTGGGGCCAACGTCCTGACTTTC.